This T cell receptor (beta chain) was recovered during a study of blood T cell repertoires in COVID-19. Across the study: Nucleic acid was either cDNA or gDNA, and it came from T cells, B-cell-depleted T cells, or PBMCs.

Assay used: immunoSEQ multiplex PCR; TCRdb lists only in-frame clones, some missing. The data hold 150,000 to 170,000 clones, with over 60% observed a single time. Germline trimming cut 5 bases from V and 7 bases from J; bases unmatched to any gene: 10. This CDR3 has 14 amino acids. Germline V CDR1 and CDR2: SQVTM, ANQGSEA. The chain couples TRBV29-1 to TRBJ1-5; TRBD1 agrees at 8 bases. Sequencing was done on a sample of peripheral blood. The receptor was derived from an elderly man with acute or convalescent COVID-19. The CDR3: CSVRDRGLEQPQHF. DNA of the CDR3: TGCAGCGTTCGAGACAGGGGTTTGGAGCAGCCCCAGCATTTT.